Given below is one TCR beta chain in context. Its specificity is unknown. Lacking the conserved final phenylalanine or tryptophan, this CDR3 likely reflects a read error. The limits of the CDR3 on the DNA are not certain, so only TCRdb's listed CDR3 is given. Time point indicated: before preoperative PTX-NDP chemotherapy. The data originate from a study of esophageal squamous cell carcinoma under preoperative chemotherapy. Study-level findings and limits: After treatment, tumor-infiltrating lymphocytes seemed to come partly from incoming peripheral T cells, not only local changes. Tumor-infiltrating lymphocytes showed no significant post-chemotherapy TCR diversity increase, unlike peripheral T cells.

Using its own MiXCR run on the PCR reads, TCRdb lists one record per CDR3 protein. The repertoire holds fewer than 40,000 distinct CDR3 sequences, 40% to 60% seen once, with approximately 12% in the top ten. The clonotype originates from a human donor with esophageal squamous cell carcinoma. The donor label of this sample is uncertain. Sampling was carried out from a patient given preoperative chemotherapy.

The CDR3 is CVGGKGDGATWLS. The gene calls are TRBV7-8 and TRBJ2-5; the DNA was not used to check the table's D call, TRBD1. The CDR3 is 13 residues long, counting both termini. Germline loops: CDR1 SGHVS, CDR2 FQNEAQ.